This TCR beta chain was documented in a study of T cells in Graves' hyperthyroidism and ophthalmopathy. The study, taken as a whole, reports: Separating ophthalmopathy from stable hyperthyroidism was achieved by a 13 V-J model. Ophthalmopathy onset followed model prediction by a median approximately 6.2 months. Appearing also in blood were most of the thyroid clonotypes expanded above 0.001.

TCR beta CDR3 region amplification was performed from RNA transcripts. Using the HTBI primer set, a first-round RT-PCR was run on the TCR CDR3. MiXCR, applied by TCRdb to the multiplex PCR reads, yields one record per CDR3 protein. The sample has a few hundred thousand distinct CDR3 sequences, 46% seen once; the top ten hold more than 7%. Thyroid ultrasound and orbital computed tomography, with clinical symptoms and serum thyroxine and TRAb, informed diagnoses. The J segment lost 6 bases and the V segment lost 6 bases, leaving 4 bases of the junction unmatched. Looked up from germline, CDR1 is ENHRY and CDR2 is SYGVKD. The CDR3 runs to 13 residues. With respect to this clonotype: Its cognate antigen is unknown.

This chain uses TRBV10-3 with TRBJ1-4, with 7 bases identical to TRBD1. The material sequenced was peripheral blood or thyroid tissue (not recorded which). This sequence was found in a woman aged 18-29 years with Graves' hyperthyroidism. The CDR3 DNA reads TGTGCCATCAGCCTCCAGGGGGATGAAAAACTGTTTTTT. It yields the protein CAISLQGDEKLFF.